What follows is one T cell receptor beta chain and its context. This sample is drawn from a study of shared clonotypes between healthy human individuals. Whole-study context: Donor composition was a couple of women and a few men, aged 18 to 49.

Adult Caucasians living in Nashville, Tennessee made up all of the donors. The germline V gene encodes CDR1 MNHEY and CDR2 SMNVEV (reference sequence). The length of the CDR3 is 13 residues. The germline V and J ends were trimmed by 4 bases and 3 bases, with 10 bases remaining between them. Methods used by the authors: Filtering differed since immunoSEQ provided only junctions, with no quality scores. The data were produced by immunoSEQ multiplex PCR, yet TCRdb's version contains in-frame clones alone and is incomplete. V, J and clone size are taken as reported in that table, and D and trimming were inferred from the DNA itself. The sample yields hundreds of thousands of clones, roughly three quarters seen once.

The rearrangement uses TRBV27 and TRBJ2-7; D remains ambiguous. The source of this sequence is a woman aged 40 to 49 in good health. Some clones in this sample may be carry-over from other donors' samples. Specimen: PBMCs. CDR3 DNA: TGTGCCAGCAGTTCCACTCCCCTCTACGAGCAGTACTTC. The encoded protein is CASSSTPLYEQYF.